This T cell receptor (beta chain) was sequenced in a study of OX40 agonist ivuxolimab in advanced cancers. With regard to this clone: The antigen remains unidentified.

This table comes from immunoSEQ multiplex PCR, and its TCRdb copy is limited to in-frame clones, with some not included. The sample carries 100,000 to 130,000 clones, approximately 90% recorded once. This CDR3 contains 16 residues. The V and J ends lost 0 bases and 0 bases, in that order; junction bases with no gene match: 4. Germline V gene data show CDR1 as SGHRS and CDR2 as YFSETQ. Regarding the study as a whole: Certain nonresponders likewise exhibited a low normalized T-cell clonal expansion. Expanded clones were, on average, more numerous among CD8+ T cells than CD4+.

Autoimmune disease history or systemic immunosuppression led to patient exclusion. Blood sampling took place at baseline, cycle 4 day 1, and cycle 7 day 1. This clonotype originated in an adult with an advanced solid tumor such as melanoma, head and neck, liver or kidney cancer. The input for sequencing was CD4+ or CD8+ T cells sorted from blood, taken in a trial of the OX40 agonist ivuxolimab. V usage is TRBV5-1 and J usage is TRBJ2-7, with 9 bases matching TRBD2. CDR3 in DNA: TGCGCCAGCAGCTTGGCCGTTAGCGGGAGCTCCTACGAGCAGTACTTC. Encoded protein: CASSLAVSGSSYEQYF.